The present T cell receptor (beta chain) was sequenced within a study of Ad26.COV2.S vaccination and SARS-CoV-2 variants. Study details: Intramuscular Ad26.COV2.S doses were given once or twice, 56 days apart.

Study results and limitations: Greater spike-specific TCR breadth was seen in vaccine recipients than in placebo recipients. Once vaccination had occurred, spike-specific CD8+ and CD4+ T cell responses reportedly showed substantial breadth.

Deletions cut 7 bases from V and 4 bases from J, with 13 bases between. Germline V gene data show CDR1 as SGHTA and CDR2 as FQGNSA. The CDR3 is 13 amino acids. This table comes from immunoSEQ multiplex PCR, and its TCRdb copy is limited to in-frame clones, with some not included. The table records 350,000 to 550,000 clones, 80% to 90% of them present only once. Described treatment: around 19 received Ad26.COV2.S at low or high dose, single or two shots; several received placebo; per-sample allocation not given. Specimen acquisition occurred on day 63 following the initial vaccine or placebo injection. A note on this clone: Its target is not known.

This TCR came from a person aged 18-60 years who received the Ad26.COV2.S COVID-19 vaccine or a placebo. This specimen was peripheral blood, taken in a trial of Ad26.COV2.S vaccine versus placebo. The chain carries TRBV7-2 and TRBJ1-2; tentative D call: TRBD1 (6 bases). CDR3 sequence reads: CASTLDRLYGYTF. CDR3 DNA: TGTGCCAGCACCCTCGACAGGCTCTATGGCTACACCTTC.